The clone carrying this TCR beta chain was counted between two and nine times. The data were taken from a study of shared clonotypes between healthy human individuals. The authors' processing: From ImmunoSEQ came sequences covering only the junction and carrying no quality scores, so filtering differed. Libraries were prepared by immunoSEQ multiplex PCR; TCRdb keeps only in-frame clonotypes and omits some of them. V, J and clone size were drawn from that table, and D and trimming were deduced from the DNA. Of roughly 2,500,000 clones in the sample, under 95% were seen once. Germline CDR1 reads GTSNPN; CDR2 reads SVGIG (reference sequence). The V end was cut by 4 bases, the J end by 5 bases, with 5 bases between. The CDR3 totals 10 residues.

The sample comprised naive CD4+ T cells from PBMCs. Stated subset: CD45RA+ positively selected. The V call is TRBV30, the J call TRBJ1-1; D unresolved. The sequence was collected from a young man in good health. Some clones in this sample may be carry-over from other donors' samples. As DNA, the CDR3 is TGTGCCTGGACAGAGACTGAAGCTTTCTTT. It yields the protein CAWTETEAFF.